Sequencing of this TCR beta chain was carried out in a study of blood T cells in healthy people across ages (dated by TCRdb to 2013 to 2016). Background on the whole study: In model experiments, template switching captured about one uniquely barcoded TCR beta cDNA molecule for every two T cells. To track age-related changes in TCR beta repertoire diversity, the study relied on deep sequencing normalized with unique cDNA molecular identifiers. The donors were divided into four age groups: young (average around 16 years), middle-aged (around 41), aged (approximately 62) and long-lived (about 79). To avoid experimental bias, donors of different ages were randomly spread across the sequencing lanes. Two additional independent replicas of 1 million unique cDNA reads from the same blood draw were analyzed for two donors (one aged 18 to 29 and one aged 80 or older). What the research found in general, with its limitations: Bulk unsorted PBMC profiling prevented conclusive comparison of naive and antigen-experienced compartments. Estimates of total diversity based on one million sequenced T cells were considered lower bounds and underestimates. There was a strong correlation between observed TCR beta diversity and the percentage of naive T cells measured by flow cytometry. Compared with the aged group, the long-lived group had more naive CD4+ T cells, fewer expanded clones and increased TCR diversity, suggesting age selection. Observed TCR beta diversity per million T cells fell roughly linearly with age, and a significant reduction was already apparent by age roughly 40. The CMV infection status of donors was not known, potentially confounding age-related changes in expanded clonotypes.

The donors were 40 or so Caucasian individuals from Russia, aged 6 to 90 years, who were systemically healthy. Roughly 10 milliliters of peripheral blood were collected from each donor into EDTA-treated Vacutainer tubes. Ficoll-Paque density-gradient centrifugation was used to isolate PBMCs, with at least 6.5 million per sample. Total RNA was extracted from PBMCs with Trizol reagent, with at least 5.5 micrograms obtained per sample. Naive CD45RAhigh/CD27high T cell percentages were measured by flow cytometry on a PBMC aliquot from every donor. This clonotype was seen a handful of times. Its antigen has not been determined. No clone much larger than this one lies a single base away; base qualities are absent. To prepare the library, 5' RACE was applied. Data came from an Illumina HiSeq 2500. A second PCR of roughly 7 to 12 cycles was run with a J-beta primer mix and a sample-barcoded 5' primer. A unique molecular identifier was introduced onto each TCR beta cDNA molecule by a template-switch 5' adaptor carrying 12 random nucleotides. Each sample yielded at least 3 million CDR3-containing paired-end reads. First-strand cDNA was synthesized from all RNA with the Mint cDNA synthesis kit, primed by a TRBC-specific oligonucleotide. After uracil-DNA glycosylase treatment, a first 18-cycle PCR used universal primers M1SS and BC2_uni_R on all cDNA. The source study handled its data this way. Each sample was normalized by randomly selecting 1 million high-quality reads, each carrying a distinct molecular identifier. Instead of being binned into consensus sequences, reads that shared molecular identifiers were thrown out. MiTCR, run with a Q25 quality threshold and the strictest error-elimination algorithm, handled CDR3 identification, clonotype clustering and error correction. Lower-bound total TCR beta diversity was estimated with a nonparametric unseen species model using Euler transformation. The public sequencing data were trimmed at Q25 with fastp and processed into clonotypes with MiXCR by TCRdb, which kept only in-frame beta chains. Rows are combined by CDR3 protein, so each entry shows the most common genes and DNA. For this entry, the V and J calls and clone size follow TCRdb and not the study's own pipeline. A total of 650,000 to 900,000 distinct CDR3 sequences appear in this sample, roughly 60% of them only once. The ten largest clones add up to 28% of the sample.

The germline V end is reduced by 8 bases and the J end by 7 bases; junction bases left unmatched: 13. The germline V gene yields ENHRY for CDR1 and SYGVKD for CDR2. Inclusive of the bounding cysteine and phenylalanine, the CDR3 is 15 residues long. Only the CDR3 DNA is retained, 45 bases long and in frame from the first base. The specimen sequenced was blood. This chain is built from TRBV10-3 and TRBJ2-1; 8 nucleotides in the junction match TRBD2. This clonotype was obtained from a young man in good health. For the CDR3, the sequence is CAIEEVSGGPNEQFF. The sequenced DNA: TGTGCCATCGAGGAAGTCAGCGGGGGACCAAATGAGCAGTTCTTC.